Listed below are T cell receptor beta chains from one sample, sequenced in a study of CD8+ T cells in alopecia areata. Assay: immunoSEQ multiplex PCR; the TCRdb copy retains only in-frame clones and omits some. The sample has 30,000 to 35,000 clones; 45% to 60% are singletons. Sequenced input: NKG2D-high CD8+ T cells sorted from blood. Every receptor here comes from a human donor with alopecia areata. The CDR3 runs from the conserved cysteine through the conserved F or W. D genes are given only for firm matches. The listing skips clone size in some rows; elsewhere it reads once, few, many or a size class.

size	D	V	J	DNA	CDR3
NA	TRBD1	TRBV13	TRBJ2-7	TGTGCCAGCAGAACTGGACAGGCTTTCGCCGAGCAGTACTTC	CASRTGQAFAEQYF
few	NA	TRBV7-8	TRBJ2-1	TGTGCCAGCAGCTTAGCTCGACAGTACATCTTC	CASSLARQYIF
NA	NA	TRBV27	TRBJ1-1	TGTGCCAGCAGTTTAAGCCGAGGGAGCACTGAAGCTTTCTTT	CASSLSRGSTEAFF
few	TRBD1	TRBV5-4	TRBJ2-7	TGTGCCAGCAGCCCTCAGGACAGGGGTTACGAGCAGTACTTC	CASSPQDRGYEQYF
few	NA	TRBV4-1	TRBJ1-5	TGCGCCAGCAGCCAAGGCAGGGAATCGAGCAATCAGCCCCAGCATTTT	CASSQGRESSNQPQHF
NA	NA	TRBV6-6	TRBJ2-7	TGTGCCAGCAGTTTGGGGGGCTACGAGCAGTACTTC	CASSLGGYEQYF
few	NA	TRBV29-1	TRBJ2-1	TGCAGCTCCGAAGGGGGATCCTACAATGAGCAGTTCTTC	CSSEGGSYNEQFF
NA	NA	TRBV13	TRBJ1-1	TGTGCCAGCCTCTACCGGGACACTGAAGCTTTCTTT	CASLYRDTEAFF
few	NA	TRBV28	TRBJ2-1	TGTGCCAGCAGTTTACAGGGACTCTTGAATGAGCAGTTCTTC	CASSLQGLLNEQFF
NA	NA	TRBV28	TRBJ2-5	TGTGCCAGCATCCCGGCCCGGGGCCGAGGAGAGACCCAGTACTTC	CASIPARGRGETQYF